In this sample, the clone carrying this T cell receptor beta chain turned up a few times. The data originate from a study of T cells in Graves' hyperthyroidism and ophthalmopathy. Patients aged 18 to 65 had newly diagnosed hyperthyroidism that had lasted under 2 months. In making diagnoses, clinical symptoms, serum thyroxine and TRAb, thyroid ultrasound and orbital computed tomography were all used. Authors of the study amplified TCR beta CDR3 regions from RNA transcripts. HTBI primers were used for first-round RT-PCR of the TCR CDR3. TCRdb used MiXCR to reprocess the multiplex PCR reads, holding one entry per CDR3 protein. The table includes around 700,000 distinct CDR3 sequences, approximately 36% detected once. The receptor comes from a woman aged 40 to 55 with Graves' hyperthyroidism. Sequencing was carried out using blood.

The CDR3 DNA reads TGTGCCAGCAGTCCATGGGGGGCGGAGGAAAAACTGTTTTTT. It yields the protein CASSPWGAEEKLFF. The chain combines TRBV12-3 or TRBV12-4 with TRBJ1-4; TRBD1 is a possible D gene (6 bases). CDR3 size: 14 residues. V dropped 5 bases and J dropped 8 bases, with 15 bases sitting between them.